Presented here are 13 T cell receptor beta chains from one specimen sequenced in a study of blood T cell repertoires in COVID-19. Only in-frame clones appear in the TCRdb table, and some are missing; sequencing was by immunoSEQ multiplex PCR. This sample has about 19,000 clones; about four fifths occur once, and the top ten carry roughly 5.5%. The sequenced sample was peripheral blood. These TCRs come from a human donor in a cohort sampled during active COVID-19.

Here the CDR3 DNA reads TGTGCCAGCAGCGTAGAAGCGGGTATGGTCACCGGGGAGCTGTTTTTT. It translates to CASSVEAGMVTGELFF. The rearrangement links TRBV9 to TRBJ2-2, with a weak D call TRBD2 (6 bases). Per germline, CDR1 SGDLS and CDR2 YYNGEE. The CDR3 is made up of 16 amino acids. V shed 0 bases and J shed 4 bases, with 13 bases lying between them. Full variable domain (outside the CDR3, taken from reference TRBV9 and TRBJ2-2): DSGVTQTPKHLITATGQRVTLRCSPRSGDLSVYWYQQSLDQGLQFLIQYYNGEERAKGNILERFSAQQFPDLHSELNLSSLELGDSALYFCASSVEAGMVTGELFFGEGSRLTVL.

The V and J genes are TRBV28 and TRBJ2-1; 8 nucleotides agree with TRBD2. J was trimmed by 11 bases and V by 2 bases; bases with no gene match: 8. The CDR3 is made up of 14 amino acids. Germline V CDR1 and CDR2: MDHEN, SYDVKM. The CDR3 spells CASSLAWLAGQQFF. Here the CDR3 DNA reads TGTGCCAGCAGTTTAGCGTGGCTAGCGGGCCAGCAGTTCTTC.

The rearrangement links TRBV3-1 (or the pseudogene TRBV3-2) to TRBJ2-2, with D maybe TRBD1 (5 bases). The CDR3 length is 17 residues. The V gene's germline CDR1 is LGHDT and CDR2 YNNKEL (reference sequence). Trimming removed 4 bases from V and 6 bases from J, with 21 bases in between. CDR3 sequence reads: CASSPRQGGMSPGELFF. The CDR3, as DNA: TGTGCCAGCAGCCCTAGGCAGGGTGGGATGTCACCCGGGGAGCTGTTTTTT.

The chain couples TRBV19 to TRBJ1-1, with 8 positions matching TRBD1. Germline V lookup: CDR1 LNHDA, CDR2 SQIVND (reference sequence). This CDR3 is built from 16 residues. V gave up 8 bases and J gave up 3 bases; unmatched junction bases: 14. CDR3 amino acids: CASPRDRTMRDTEAFF. The CDR3 region has the DNA TGTGCCAGTCCAAGGGACAGGACAATGAGAGACACTGAAGCTTTCTTT.

This sequence joins TRBV18 and TRBJ2-7, with no clear D. This CDR3 is 14 amino acids long. V was cut by 6 bases and J by 0 bases, with 12 bases left in between. Germline-derived CDR1 and CDR2 are KGHSH and LQKENI. The chain's CDR3 is CASSASAVSYEQYF. The CDR3 nucleotides read TGTGCCAGCTCGGCGAGCGCAGTCTCCTACGAGCAGTACTTC.

This clone has a handful of counts. This chain joins TRBV7-8 and TRBJ2-4; weak D call: TRBD1 (6 bases). Germline V gives CDR1 SGHVS, CDR2 FQNEAQ. Trimming took 1 base from V and 8 from J, leaving 15 bases between them. The CDR3 has 15 amino acids. CDR3 nucleotide sequence: TGTGCCAGCAGCTTAGTCGGTCAGGGGATGGACATTCAGTACTTC. It yields the protein CASSLVGQGMDIQYF. Based on the CDR3 plus reference TRBV7-8 and TRBJ2-4, the full variable domain is GAGVSQSPRYKVAKRGQDVALRCDPISGHVSLFWYQQALGQGPEFLTYFQNEAQLDKSGLPSDRFFAERPEGSVSTLKIQRTQQEDSAVYLCASSLVGQGMDIQYFGAGTRLSVL.

This clone is classed as medium-sized. The rearrangement uses TRBV10-3 and TRBJ1-6; 9 nucleotides line up with TRBD1. This CDR3 has 15 residues. The V gene's germline CDR1 is ENHRY and CDR2 SYGVKD. The V and J ends lost 4 bases and 9 bases, in that order; junction bases with no gene match: 7. CDR3 nucleotide sequence: TGTGCCATCAGTGTCGGGGACAGGGACATTTCACCCCTCCACTTT. Protein sequence: CAISVGDRDISPLHF.

This clone was found a few times. As DNA, the CDR3 is TGTGCCAGCAGCCAAGGCCTAGCGGAATTTACAGATACGCAGTATTTT. This codes for CASSQGLAEFTDTQYF. The rearrangement links TRBV11-1 to TRBJ2-3; 7 bases are shared with TRBD2. With V trimmed by 5 bases and J by 3 bases, 11 bases remained unmatched. This CDR3 is built from 16 residues. Looked up from germline, CDR1 is SGHAT and CDR2 is FQDESV (reference sequence).

J is TRBJ1-1 and V is TRBV2; no definite D call. V dropped 5 bases and J dropped 0 bases, with 7 bases sitting between them. The CDR3 consists of 13 residues. Germline V lookup: CDR1 SNHLY, CDR2 FYNNEI. This CDR3 reads CASSQDVNTEAFF. For the CDR3, the DNA is TGTGCCAGCAGTCAGGATGTGAACACTGAAGCTTTCTTT.

V is TRBV5-1 and J is TRBJ2-5; 9 nucleotides agree with TRBD1. The V and J ends lost 4 bases and 5 bases, in that order; junction bases with no gene match: 6. CDR1 SGHRS and CDR2 YFSETQ come from the germline V gene. The CDR3 has 14 residues. CDR3 loop: CASSPTGGLETQYF. The CDR3 DNA follows: TGCGCCAGCAGCCCGACAGGGGGTCTGGAGACCCAGTACTTC.

The CDR3: CAIKSYNEQFF. In DNA form, the CDR3 reads TGTGCCATTAAATCCTACAATGAGCAGTTCTTC. V is TRBV28 and J is TRBJ2-1; no reliable D call. CDR3 length equals 11 residues. V lost 10 bases, J lost 1 base, and 5 bases lay in between. The germline V gene has CDR1 MDHEN and CDR2 SYDVKM.

This chain uses TRBV2 with TRBJ2-5, with D possibly being TRBD2 (6 bases). Trimming pared 6 bases from V and 5 bases from J, leaving 13 bases between. From germline, CDR1 is SNHLY and CDR2 FYNNEI. This CDR3 comprises 13 residues. The CDR3 sequence is CASRGGRWETQYF. The CDR3 DNA sequence: TGTGCCAGCAGGGGGGGTCGGTGGGAGACCCAGTACTTC.

The chain combines TRBV19 with TRBJ2-3; TRBD2 aligns across 9 bases. The J segment lost 2 bases and the V segment lost 5 bases, leaving 2 bases of the junction unmatched. This CDR3 has 14 amino acids. The germline V gene encodes CDR1 LNHDA and CDR2 SQIVND (reference sequence). The CDR3 nucleotides read TGTGCCAGTAGTGGGGGACTAGCCACAGATACGCAGTATTTT. Residues: CASSGGLATDTQYF.